Described below is a single T cell receptor (beta chain) sequence and its context. This sample is drawn from a study of blood T cell repertoires in COVID-19. Study summary: Sites across the United States, Italy and Spain contributed samples from acute and convalescent COVID-19.

In germline, CDR1 is LGHNA, CDR2 YNFKEQ. The CDR3 is made up of 15 amino acids. With V trimmed by 4 bases and J by 6 bases, 4 bases remained unmatched. In the original analysis: The authors estimated nucleated cell counts from reference gene primer amplification. Produced via immunoSEQ multiplex PCR; TCRdb's table is partial and in-frame only. V and J calls plus clone size are reproduced from that table; the DNA served to infer D and trimming. The sample yields tens of thousands of clones, approximately 86% seen once. Sequenced material: peripheral blood. The TCR sequence derives from a male donor with acute or convalescent COVID-19. V is TRBV4-2 and J is TRBJ2-1, with 12 bases identical to TRBD2. CDR3 in amino acids: CASSRSSGGGNEQFF. CDR3 DNA sequence: TGTGCCAGCAGCCGTTCTAGCGGGGGGGGCAATGAGCAGTTCTTC.